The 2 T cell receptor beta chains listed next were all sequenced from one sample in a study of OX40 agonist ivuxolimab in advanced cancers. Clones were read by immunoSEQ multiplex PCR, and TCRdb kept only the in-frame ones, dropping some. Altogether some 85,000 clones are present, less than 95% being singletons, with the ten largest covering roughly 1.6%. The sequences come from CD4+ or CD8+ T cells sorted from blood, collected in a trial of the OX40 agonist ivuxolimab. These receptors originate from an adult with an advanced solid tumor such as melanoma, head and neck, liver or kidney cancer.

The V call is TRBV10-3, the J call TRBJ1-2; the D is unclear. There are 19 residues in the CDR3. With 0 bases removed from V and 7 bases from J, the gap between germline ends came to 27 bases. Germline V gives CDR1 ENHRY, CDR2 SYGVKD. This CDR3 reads CAISESGFGLRRAPPGYTF. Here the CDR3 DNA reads TGTGCCATCAGTGAGTCGGGATTTGGGTTGAGACGGGCTCCCCCTGGCTACACCTTC.

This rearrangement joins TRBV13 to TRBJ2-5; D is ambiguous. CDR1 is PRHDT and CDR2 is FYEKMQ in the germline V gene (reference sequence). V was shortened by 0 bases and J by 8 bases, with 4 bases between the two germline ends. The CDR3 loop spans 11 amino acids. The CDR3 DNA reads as TGTGCCAGCAGCTTAGGGGGCACCCAGTACTTC. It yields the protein CASSLGGTQYF. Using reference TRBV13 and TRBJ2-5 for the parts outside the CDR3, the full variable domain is AAGVIQSPRHLIKEKRETATLKCYPIPRHDTVYWYQQGPGQDPQFLISFYEKMQSDKGSIPDRFSAQQFSDYHSELNMSSLELGDSALYFCASSLGGTQYFGPGTRLLVL.